The 13 T cell receptor beta chains listed next were all sequenced from one sample in a study of technical replicates of blood from several donors. Produced via immunoSEQ multiplex PCR; TCRdb's table is partial and in-frame only. The table records around 79,000 clones, approximately 91% of them present only once. Sequencing was performed on T cells isolated from PBMCs. The receptors originated from a human donor in good health. Some clones in this sample may be carry-over from other donors' samples.

This chain connects TRBV19 to TRBJ2-6; the D gene is possibly TRBD1 (5 bases). Germline loops: CDR1 LNHDA, CDR2 SQIVND (reference sequence). CDR3 length equals 15 residues. V shed 7 bases and J shed 0 bases, with 10 bases lying between them. The CDR3 sequence is CASNRIFSGANVLTF. CDR3 DNA: TGTGCCAGTAACAGGATATTCTCTGGGGCCAACGTCCTGACTTTC.

The chain combines TRBV30 with TRBJ2-1; tentative D call: TRBD2 (5 bases). This CDR3 is 16 amino acids long. With 4 bases removed from V and 0 bases from J, the gap between germline ends came to 16 bases. Germline V lookup: CDR1 GTSNPN, CDR2 SVGIG (reference sequence). The CDR3 coding sequence is TGTGCCTGGACCAGGAAGGACTCGGTCTCCTACAATGAGCAGTTCTTC. Residues: CAWTRKDSVSYNEQFF.

V usage is TRBV5-4 and J usage is TRBJ2-7; TRBD2 matches at 8 bases. This CDR3 has 15 amino acids. V shed 0 bases and J 2 bases; nucleotides not matched to a gene: 4. CDR1 is SGHNT and CDR2 is YYREEE in the germline V gene (reference sequence). The DNA of the CDR3 is TGTGCCAGCAGCTTGGAGGGGACTAGAACCTACGAGCAGTACTTC. It encodes CASSLEGTRTYEQYF.

The J gene is TRBJ1-4, the V gene TRBV9; 8 nucleotides match TRBD1. The CDR3 length is 14 residues. Per germline, CDR1 SGDLS and CDR2 YYNGEE. V lost 3 bases, J lost 4 bases, and 2 bases stayed unmatched. The CDR3: CASSATGDNEKLFF. The CDR3 region has the DNA TGTGCCAGCAGCGCGACAGGGGATAATGAAAAACTGTTTTTT.

The gene calls are TRBV10-3 and TRBJ2-3; 10 nucleotides agree with TRBD1. With V trimmed by 7 bases and J by 2 bases, 9 bases remained unmatched. The CDR3 length is 16 residues. Looked up from germline, CDR1 is ENHRY and CDR2 is SYGVKD. CDR3: CAITSLGTGDTDTQYF. DNA for the CDR3: TGTGCCATCACGAGTCTTGGGACAGGGGACACAGATACGCAGTATTTT.

The chain joins TRBV5-4 to TRBJ1-2; 8 bases fit TRBD1. Trimming at V came to 0 bases and at J to 7 bases, leaving 5 bases not matched to a gene. The length of the CDR3 is 14 residues. Germline V gene data show CDR1 as SGHNT and CDR2 as YYREEE (reference sequence). The CDR3 loop is CASSLDGTGAGYTF. DNA for the CDR3: TGTGCCAGCAGCTTGGACGGGACAGGCGCTGGCTACACCTTC.

This clone has more than one count but fewer than ten. This chain connects TRBV9 to TRBJ2-1; possibly TRBD2 for D (6 bases). Trimming removed 0 bases at V and 3 bases at J, with 10 bases between. Germline CDR1 SGDLS, CDR2 YYNGEE. The CDR3 is made up of 15 amino acids. CDR3 in amino acids: CASSVVGGLYNEQFF. Here the CDR3 DNA reads TGTGCCAGCAGCGTAGTGGGAGGCCTCTACAATGAGCAGTTCTTC.

V is TRBV5-6 and J is TRBJ2-5; maybe TRBD2 (6 bases). The V end was cut by 2 bases, the J end by 3 bases, with 17 bases between. The CDR3 runs to 16 residues. Per germline, CDR1 SGHDT and CDR2 YYEEEE. CDR3 DNA sequence: TGTGCCAGCAGCTTTATAAGGGGAGGCCGGGAAGAGACCCAGTACTTC. Translating it yields CASSFIRGGREETQYF.

CDR3 in DNA: TGTGCCAGCAGTGTCTCCGACAGTACAGGGGCCAACGTCCTGACTTTC. Translating gives CASSVSDSTGANVLTF. The chain employs TRBV6-1 and TRBJ2-6, with D tentatively TRBD1 (5 bases). Germline loops: CDR1 MNHNS, CDR2 SASEGT. Deletions cut 4 bases from V and 4 bases from J, with 14 bases between. The CDR3 spans 16 residues.

The rearrangement uses TRBV6-5 and TRBJ2-2, with 8 positions matching TRBD1. J lost 5 bases, V lost 8 bases, and 4 bases had no gene match. This CDR3 comprises 13 residues. Germline V CDR1 and CDR2: MNHEY, SVGAGI. The CDR3 region has the DNA TGTGCCAGCTTAACAGGGGGAACCGGGGAGCTGTTTTTT. This encodes CASLTGGTGELFF.

This clone was found a few times. The rearrangement joins TRBV5-4 to TRBJ1-3; 9 bases map to TRBD1. V lost 4 bases, J lost 8 bases, and 7 bases stayed unmatched. The length of the CDR3 is 14 residues. Germline V gene sequence: CDR1 SGHNT, CDR2 YYREEE (reference sequence). CDR3 sequence (DNA): TGTGCCAGCAGCGACGGACAGGGGCCGGACACCATATATTTT. Amino acid sequence: CASSDGQGPDTIYF.

In this sample, this clone turned up once. The chain links TRBV4-3 to TRBJ2-5, with D unresolved. The germline CDR1 and CDR2 sequences are LGHNA and YSLEER. The CDR3 loop spans 15 amino acids. Deletions cut 1 base from V and 1 base from J, with 10 bases between. In nucleotides, the CDR3 is TGCGCCAGCAGCCAAGTACCTAGTTCCCAAGAGACCCAGTACTTC. Amino acid sequence: CASSQVPSSQETQYF.

This chain uses TRBV9 with TRBJ2-7, with TRBD1 matching 10 bases. CDR3 length: 15 amino acids. Looked up from germline, CDR1 is SGDLS and CDR2 is YYNGEE. V trimming: 0 bases; J trimming: 5 bases; junction bases outside the gene matches: 5. The CDR3 reads CASSVDLGQGNEQYF. Written as DNA, the CDR3 is TGTGCCAGCAGCGTAGATCTGGGACAGGGGAACGAGCAGTACTTC.